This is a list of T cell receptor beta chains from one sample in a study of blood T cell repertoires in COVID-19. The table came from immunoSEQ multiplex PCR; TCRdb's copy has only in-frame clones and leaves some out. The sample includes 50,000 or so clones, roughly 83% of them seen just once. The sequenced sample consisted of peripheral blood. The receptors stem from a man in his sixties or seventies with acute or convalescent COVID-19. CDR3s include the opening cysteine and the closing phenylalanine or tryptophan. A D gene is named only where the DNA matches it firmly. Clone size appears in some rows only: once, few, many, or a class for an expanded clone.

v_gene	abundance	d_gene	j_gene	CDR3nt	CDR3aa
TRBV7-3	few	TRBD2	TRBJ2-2	TGTGCCAGCAGCCGGGGACTAGCGGGAGGTACCGGGGAGCTGTTTTTT	CASSRGLAGGTGELFF
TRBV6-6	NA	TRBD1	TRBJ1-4	TGTGCCAGCAGACCTCCACAGGGGCTGGGGGAAAAACTGTTTTTT	CASRPPQGLGEKLFF
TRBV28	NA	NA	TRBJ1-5	TGTGCCAGCAGTTTACGACAGCACGATCAGCCCCAGCATTTT	CASSLRQHDQPQHF
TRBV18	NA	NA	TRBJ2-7	TGTGCCAGCTCACCAGGGGGGAGATCGGGGCCCTCCTACGAGCAGTACTTC	CASSPGGRSGPSYEQYF
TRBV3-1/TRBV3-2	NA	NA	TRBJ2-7	TGTGCCAGCAGCCACCAAAGGGACATCCGTCGCTACGAGCAGTACTTC	CASSHQRDIRRYEQYF
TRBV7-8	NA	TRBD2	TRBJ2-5	TGTGCCAGCAGCTTAGGCGGGGGGCGCGGGGAGTACCAAGAGACCCAGTACTTC	CASSLGGGRGEYQETQYF
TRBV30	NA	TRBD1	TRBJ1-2	TGTGCCTGGAAAAGAGACAGGGGGTTCTATGGCTACACCTTC	CAWKRDRGFYGYTF
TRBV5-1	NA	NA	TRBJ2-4	TGCGCCAGCAGCTTGGGGCAGGCAAGCATTCAGTACTTC	CASSLGQASIQYF
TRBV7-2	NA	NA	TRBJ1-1	TGTGCCAGCAGCGCCGCCAAAGGGGCAAACACTGAAGCTTTCTTT	CASSAAKGANTEAFF
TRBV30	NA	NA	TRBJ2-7	TGTGCCTGGGGGGGGGCTTACGAGCAGTACTTC	CAWGGAYEQYF
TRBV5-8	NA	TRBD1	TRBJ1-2	TGTGCCAGCAGCCTCAGACAGGGAGCATTCTATGGCTACACCTTC	CASSLRQGAFYGYTF
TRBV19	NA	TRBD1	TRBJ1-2	TGTGCCACCGCGGGACAGGAGCGGGGCTACACCTTC	CATAGQERGYTF
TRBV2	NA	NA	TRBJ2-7	TGTGCCAGCAGTGCGGACCTAATGGGAGGCGAGCAGTACTTC	CASSADLMGGEQYF
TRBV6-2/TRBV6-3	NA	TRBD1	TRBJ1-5	TGTGCCAGCAGTCCCCCCCGAGGCAGGGGGCATCAGCCCCAGCATTTT	CASSPPRGRGHQPQHF
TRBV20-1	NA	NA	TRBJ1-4	TGCAGTGCTAGTGGACAGTCTAATGAAAAACTGTTTTTT	CSASGQSNEKLFF
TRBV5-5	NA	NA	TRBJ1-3	TGTGCCAGCAGCTTGGATCCCCGTGGAAACACCATATATTTT	CASSLDPRGNTIYF